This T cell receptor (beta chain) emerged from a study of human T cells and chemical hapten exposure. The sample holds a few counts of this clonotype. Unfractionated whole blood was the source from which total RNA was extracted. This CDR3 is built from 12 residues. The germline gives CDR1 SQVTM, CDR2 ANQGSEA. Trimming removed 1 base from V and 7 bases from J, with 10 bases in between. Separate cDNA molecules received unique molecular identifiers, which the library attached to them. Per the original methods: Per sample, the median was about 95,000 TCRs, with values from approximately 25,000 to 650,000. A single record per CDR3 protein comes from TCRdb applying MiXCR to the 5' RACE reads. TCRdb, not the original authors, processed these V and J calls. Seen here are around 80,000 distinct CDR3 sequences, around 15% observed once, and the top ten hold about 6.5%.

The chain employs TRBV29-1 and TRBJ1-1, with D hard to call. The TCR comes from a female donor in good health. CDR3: CSVEVTDFEAFF. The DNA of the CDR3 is TGCAGCGTTGAAGTTACAGATTTTGAAGCTTTCTTT.